This T cell receptor beta chain is drawn from a study of T-cell memory formation after mild COVID-19. Each CDR3 protein is one row after TCRdb ran MiXCR on the 5' RACE reads. The sample lists around 310,000 distinct CDR3 sequences; approximately 15% were seen once. CDR1 and CDR2 from the germline V gene are MNHEY and SVGEGT. The CDR3 length is 13 residues. V gave up 8 bases and J gave up 5 bases, with 15 bases separating them. Sequences were obtained from PBMCs or a T cell subset sorted from them (not recorded which). The receptor was isolated from a man aged 18 to 35 who had mild COVID-19 (a few samples of this study predate the infection). Cell type and time point are not known. This chain connects TRBV6-2 or TRBV6-3 to TRBJ2-5; tentative D call: TRBD2 (7 bases). CDR3 protein: CASSAGGLETQYF. The CDR3 bases are TGTGCCAGCTCAGCCGGGGGGCTTGAGACCCAGTACTTC.